This T cell receptor (beta chain) comes out of a study of blood T cells in healthy people across ages. Peripheral blood was drawn, 7.5 to 10 milliliters per donor. Then a second PCR, running about 7 to 11 cycles, was carried out with a sample-barcoded 5' primer and a J-beta primer mix. A 12-random-nucleotide template-switch adaptor tagged each cDNA molecule. No fewer than 3 million CDR3-containing paired-end reads came from each sample. TCRdb re-derived calls from the 5' RACE reads in MiXCR, one entry per CDR3 protein. Seen here are some 1.6 million distinct CDR3 sequences, roughly 30% observed once, and the top ten hold about 11%. On this clonotype: Its specificity is unknown.

The germline gives CDR1 SQVTM, CDR2 ANQGSEA. This CDR3 has 12 residues. The V end lost 7 bases, the J end lost 3 bases, and 12 bases lay between the germline ends. Study findings and constraints: Researchers judged that diversity estimates from one million T cells fell short of true values.

The specimen was blood. The TCR originated in a woman under 40 in good health. The V gene is TRBV29-1, the J gene TRBJ1-1; tentative D call: TRBD1 (5 bases). The CDR3 spells CSAGFSDTEAFF. Written as DNA, the CDR3 is TGCAGCGCAGGGTTTTCGGACACTGAAGCTTTCTTT.